These T cell receptor beta chains were read from a single sample in a study of Ad26.COV2.S vaccination and SARS-CoV-2 variants. The table came from immunoSEQ multiplex PCR; TCRdb's copy has only in-frame clones and leaves some out. This sample has a few hundred thousand clones; about nine tenths occur once, and the top ten carry about 3%. Material: peripheral blood, obtained in a trial of Ad26.COV2.S vaccine versus placebo. These receptors came from a person between 18 and 60 years old who received the Ad26.COV2.S COVID-19 vaccine or a placebo. Each CDR3 is given with its conserved first and last residue. The D gene is left open where the match is weak. Where a row states a size, it is once, few, many or the class of an expanded clone; other rows omit it.

clone size,J gene,D gene,V gene,CDR3 DNA,CDR3 protein
-,TRBJ1-5,-,TRBV4-1,TGCGCCAGCAGCCAAGGGGAAGCGTTGCAGCCCCAGCATTTT,CASSQGEALQPQHF
once,TRBJ1-4,TRBD1,TRBV5-1,TGCGCCAGCAGCAATCAGAGACAGGGGGCAGATGAAAAACTGTTTTTT,CASSNQRQGADEKLFF
-,TRBJ1-2,-,TRBV6-1,TGTGCCAGCAGTGAAGCTGGCGGGTCTTGGGGCTACACCTTC,CASSEAGGSWGYTF
-,TRBJ2-1,TRBD2,TRBV4-1,TGCGCCAGCAGCCAACCTGGGACTAGCGGGGCCTACAATGAGCAGTTCTTC,CASSQPGTSGAYNEQFF
-,TRBJ2-3,-,TRBV27,TGTGCCAGCAGTTTTGGGGTTTCTCAAGGCACAGATACGCAGTATTTT,CASSFGVSQGTDTQYF
-,TRBJ1-1,-,TRBV4-1,TGCGCCAGCAGCCAAGGAGTCAGGGGTCCTGAAGCTTTCTTT,CASSQGVRGPEAFF
-,TRBJ2-1,-,TRBV3-1/TRBV3-2,TGTGCCAGCAGCCAGAGGGAAAACAATGAGCAGTTCTTC,CASSQRENNEQFF
-,TRBJ1-3,-,TRBV5-6,TGTGCCAGCAGCTTGGTTTTGGGAAACACCATATATTTT,CASSLVLGNTIYF
-,TRBJ2-7,TRBD1,TRBV2,TGTGCCAGCAGATTGGACAGGGGAGTCCACGAGCAGTACTTC,CASRLDRGVHEQYF
-,TRBJ1-1,-,TRBV7-2,TGTGCCAGCAGCTTAGGGACGGCAGGGATGAACACTGAAGCTTTCTTT,CASSLGTAGMNTEAFF
-,TRBJ1-1,-,TRBV30,TGTGCCTGGAGTGTGGGGGGCACTGAAGCTTTCTTT,CAWSVGGTEAFF
once,TRBJ2-5,-,TRBV29-1,TGCAGCGTTGATTCTTCGGGGAGGCGGGAGACCCAGTACTTC,CSVDSSGRRETQYF
-,TRBJ2-7,TRBD1,TRBV6-2/TRBV6-3,TGTGCCAGCAGTTACATGACAGGGAACTACGAGCAGTACTTC,CASSYMTGNYEQYF
-,TRBJ2-7,-,TRBV9,TGTGCCAGCAGCGTAGGCGCAGATAGAACCTACGAGCAGTACTTC,CASSVGADRTYEQYF
-,TRBJ1-2,TRBD1,TRBV18,TGTGCCAGCTCACTAGACAGGGTCCCCTATGGCTACACCTTC,CASSLDRVPYGYTF
-,TRBJ1-4,-,TRBV11-3,TGTGCCAGCAGCTTACCGACCCCTCCGGGTGAAAAACTGTTTTTT,CASSLPTPPGEKLFF
-,TRBJ2-1,-,TRBV30,TGTGCCTGGAGTATGACAGGTTCCACTGAGCAGTTCTTC,CAWSMTGSTEQFF
-,TRBJ2-2,TRBD1,TRBV24-1,TGTGCCACCAGTGATTCGGGACAGGGGGCCGGGGAGCTGTTTTTT,CATSDSGQGAGELFF
-,TRBJ1-2,-,TRBV30,TGTGCCTGGAGTGTACTTGGCGGCTATGGCTACACCTTC,CAWSVLGGYGYTF
once,TRBJ1-2,-,TRBV6-5,TGTGCCAGCAGTTCCCTCCTAACCCTCAACTATGGCTACACCTTC,CASSSLLTLNYGYTF
-,TRBJ1-1,-,TRBV11-2,TGTGCCAGCAGCTTAGCCCAAAATTTGAACACTGAAGCTTTCTTT,CASSLAQNLNTEAFF
-,TRBJ2-7,-,TRBV5-5,TGTGCCAGCAGCTGGGCTAGCTACGAGCAGTACTTC,CASSWASYEQYF
-,TRBJ2-5,TRBD2,TRBV5-4,TGTGCCAGCAGGTCCGGGACTAGCGGGGGGGAAGAGACCCAGTACTTC,CASRSGTSGGEETQYF
-,TRBJ1-1,-,TRBV10-3,TGTGCCATCTTGAAGGGGTTGAACACTGAAGCTTTCTTT,CAILKGLNTEAFF
few,TRBJ2-1,TRBD2,TRBV4-1,TGCGCCAGCAGGATTAGCGGGGGACATGAGCAGTTCTTC,CASRISGGHEQFF
-,TRBJ2-2,-,TRBV6-5,TGTGCCAGCAGATGGGTCGGGGAGCTGTTTTTT,CASRWVGELFF
-,TRBJ1-2,-,TRBV6-6,TGTGCCGGCAGTTACTCTGGGACAAACTATGGCTACACCTTC,CAGSYSGTNYGYTF
-,TRBJ2-3,-,TRBV12-5,TGTGCTAGTGGTTTGCGCTCCACAGATACGCAGTATTTT,CASGLRSTDTQYF
few,TRBJ2-7,-,TRBV6-5,TGTGCCAGTCGTACGGGGACCCCGAGGAACGAGCAGTACTTC,CASRTGTPRNEQYF
-,TRBJ1-5,TRBD1,TRBV4-1,TGCGCCAGCAGCCAAGGGGGGACAGGGGGAAATCAGCCCCAGCATTTT,CASSQGGTGGNQPQHF
-,TRBJ1-1,-,TRBV6-6,TGTGCCAGCAGCGACACCCGGGGGACTGAAGCTTTCTTT,CASSDTRGTEAFF
few,TRBJ2-1,TRBD1,TRBV7-9,TGTGCCAGCAGGCGCCGGGACAGGGTTTTCAATGAGCAGTTCTTC,CASRRRDRVFNEQFF
-,TRBJ2-2,TRBD1,TRBV18,TGTGCCAGCTCACCGGAACAGGGGCCCATAACCGGGGAGCTGTTTTTT,CASSPEQGPITGELFF
-,TRBJ2-1,TRBD2,TRBV24-1,TGTGCCACCAGTGATCTCGGGGGGAATGAGCAGTTCTTC,CATSDLGGNEQFF
-,TRBJ2-7,TRBD2,TRBV3-1/TRBV3-2,TGTGCCAGCAGCCAATACCGAAGCGGGGGAAGGGCCGAGCAGTACTTC,CASSQYRSGGRAEQYF
-,TRBJ1-2,TRBD1,TRBV4-1,TGCGCCAGCAGCCCAGGGACAGGAAACTATGGCTACACCTTC,CASSPGTGNYGYTF
-,TRBJ2-2,-,TRBV6-5,TGTGCCAGCAGTTACTCGAGGGAGAACACCGGGGAGCTGTTTTTT,CASSYSRENTGELFF